Each of the 25 T cell receptor beta chains below was sequenced from the same sample in a study of blood T cell repertoires in COVID-19. TCRdb's copy holds only in-frame clones and misses some; the assay was immunoSEQ multiplex PCR. The table has approximately 54,000 clones, 85% to 95% seen once. Material for sequencing was peripheral blood. Source of these receptors: a man aged 50-59 years with acute or convalescent COVID-19.

Only one count was recorded for this clone. This chain connects TRBV4-2 to TRBJ1-2; 8 bases are shared with TRBD1. CDR3 size: 18 residues. Germline assignment: CDR1 LGHNA and CDR2 YNFKEQ. J lost 2 bases, V lost 1 base, and 12 bases had no gene match. CDR3 protein: CASSQGTPGQGANYGYTF. The CDR3 DNA is TGTGCCAGCAGCCAAGGGACCCCGGGGCAGGGGGCCAACTATGGCTACACCTTC.

As to this clone: This sample includes further DNA sequences coding for the same CDR3. V is TRBV18 and J is TRBJ2-4, with 7 nucleotides matching TRBD2. CDR3 length equals 13 residues. The junction had 5 bases not matched to a gene; V was cut back by 6 bases and J by 6 bases. The germline CDR1 and CDR2 sequences are KGHSH and LQKENI. The DNA of the CDR3 is TGTGCCAGCTCCCCGGGGGGAGGAAACATTCAGTACTTC. Protein sequence: CASSPGGGNIQYF. The full variable domain, in which reference TRBV18 and TRBJ2-4 provide the parts outside the CDR3, is NAGVMQNPRHLVRRRGQEARLRCSPMKGHSHVYWYRQLPEEGLKFMVYLQKENIIDESGMPKERFSAEFPKEGPSILRIQQVVRGDSAAYFCASSPGGGNIQYFGAGTRLSVL.

The chain is built from TRBV24-1 and TRBJ2-7; D perhaps matches TRBD2 (6 bases). The CDR3 is made up of 15 amino acids. Trimming took 3 bases from V and 3 from J, leaving 14 bases between them. Germline V gene lookup returns CDR1 KGHDR and CDR2 SFDVKD. CDR3: CATSDLRAGIYEQYF. The CDR3 DNA is TGTGCCACCAGTGATCTACGAGCGGGTATCTACGAGCAGTACTTC.

This chain uses TRBV7-2 with TRBJ1-1, with D possibly being TRBD1 (5 bases). Trimming removed 8 bases from V and 1 base from J, with 11 bases in between. This CDR3 region has 13 residues. Germline CDR1 reads SGHTA; CDR2 reads FQGNSA. CDR3 in DNA: TGTGCCAGCCTAAGGGGCCCGAACACTGAAGCTTTCTTT. Translating it yields CASLRGPNTEAFF.

This clone was detected only once. CDR3 protein: CASLPRTGGIYGYTF. CDR3 in DNA: TGTGCCAGCCTCCCCCGGACAGGGGGCATCTATGGCTACACCTTC. This chain connects TRBV6-5 to TRBJ1-2, with 11 bases that match TRBD1. The V segment lost 8 bases and the J segment 4 bases; nucleotides outside the gene matches: 9. This CDR3 contains 15 residues. Germline V gene data show CDR1 as MNHEY and CDR2 as SVGAGI.

This chain uses TRBV19 with TRBJ1-5; perhaps TRBD1 as D (5 bases). Trimming cost V 6 bases and J 9 bases, with 12 bases left between them. The CDR3 contains 12 residues. CDR1 and CDR2 (germline): LNHDA, SQIVND (reference sequence). The CDR3, as DNA: TGTGCCAGTAGGGATCCCCAGGGGCCCCAGCATTTT. Its protein is CASRDPQGPQHF.

The chain employs TRBV3-1 (or the pseudogene TRBV3-2) and TRBJ2-2; TRBD2 matches 14 bases. The junction had 18 bases not matched to a gene; V was cut back by 3 bases and J by 6 bases. This CDR3 has 21 residues. Germline V gives CDR1 LGHDT, CDR2 YNNKEL (reference sequence). The CDR3 nucleotides read TGTGCCAGCAGCCAGCTCTTCCCCCAGAGGACTAGCGGGAGGATTTCCGGGGAGCTGTTTTTT. This gives the protein CASSQLFPQRTSGRISGELFF.

The gene calls are TRBV19 and TRBJ2-3; tentative D call: TRBD1 (5 bases). Deletions cut 8 bases from V and 6 bases from J, with 18 bases between. Germline CDR1 reads LNHDA; CDR2 reads SQIVND (reference sequence). CDR3 length equals 14 residues. The CDR3 coding sequence is TGTGCCAGTCGCGACGTGGGGCCGTTGGATACGCAGTATTTT. Translating gives CASRDVGPLDTQYF.

This chain uses TRBV9 with TRBJ2-7; TRBD2 aligns across 8 bases. Unmatched junction bases numbered 7, after V lost 3 bases and J lost 5 bases. Germline CDR1 SGDLS, CDR2 YYNGEE. The CDR3 has 14 residues. CDR3 DNA sequence: TGTGCCAGCAGCGCGTCCGGGACTAGTCACGAGCAGTACTTC. Encoded protein: CASSASGTSHEQYF. Variable domain in full (rest from reference TRBV9 and TRBJ2-7): DSGVTQTPKHLITATGQRVTLRCSPRSGDLSVYWYQQSLDQGLQFLIQYYNGEERAKGNILERFSAQQFPDLHSELNLSSLELGDSALYFCASSASGTSHEQYFGPGTRLTVT.

The sample holds a few counts of this clone. The chain employs TRBV6-5 and TRBJ2-7, with 7 positions matching TRBD1. The CDR3 extends over 15 amino acids. Losses at the gene ends were 6 bases for V and 3 bases for J; bases not matched to a gene: 11. Germline V gene lookup returns CDR1 MNHEY and CDR2 SVGAGI. CDR3 sequence: CASRWAGTAVYEQYF. In DNA, the CDR3 is TGTGCCAGCAGATGGGCCGGGACAGCGGTCTACGAGCAGTACTTC.

A single count supports this clone. The chain recombines TRBV5-1 with TRBJ2-7, with TRBD2 as a possible D gene (7 bases). Trimming shortened V by 5 bases and J by 2 bases, and 14 bases separated the two germline ends. Germline V gives CDR1 SGHRS, CDR2 YFSETQ. There are 14 residues in the CDR3. This CDR3 reads CASRSGGAPYEQYF. The DNA of the CDR3 is TGCGCCAGCAGGTCGGGGGGCGCCCCCTACGAGCAGTACTTC.

This chain links TRBV18 with TRBJ2-3; TRBD2 matches 9 bases. Germline trimming cut 2 bases from V and 2 bases from J; bases unmatched to any gene: 5. The CDR3 sequence is 16 residues long. Germline V gives CDR1 KGHSH, CDR2 LQKENI. The CDR3, as DNA: TGTGCCAGCTCACCATCGGCGGGAGGGCTCACAGATACGCAGTATTTT. It specifies CASSPSAGGLTDTQYF.

The V and J genes are TRBV7-2 and TRBJ2-1, with a possible D match to TRBD2 (5 bases). Germline loops: CDR1 SGHTA, CDR2 FQGNSA. The CDR3 spans 15 residues. The V and J ends lost 1 base and 0 bases respectively, with 7 bases between them. The CDR3 protein is CASSLGLLSYNEQFF. The CDR3 DNA follows: TGTGCCAGCAGCTTAGGACTACTCTCCTACAATGAGCAGTTCTTC.

A single count supports this clone. DNA of the CDR3: TGTGCCAGCGCCAGCGCAGCAACTAATGAAAAACTGTTTTTT. It is translated as CASASAATNEKLFF. V and J are TRBV9 and TRBJ1-4; D gene uncertain. Germline V CDR1 and CDR2: SGDLS, YYNGEE. Trimming removed 7 bases at V and 0 bases at J, with 10 bases between. This CDR3 spans 14 amino acids. Complete variable domain (other parts from reference TRBV9 and TRBJ1-4): DSGVTQTPKHLITATGQRVTLRCSPRSGDLSVYWYQQSLDQGLQFLIQYYNGEERAKGNILERFSAQQFPDLHSELNLSSLELGDSALYFCASASAATNEKLFFGSGTQLSVL.

This chain joins TRBV5-1 and TRBJ1-6, with TRBD1 as a possible D gene (5 bases). The CDR3 consists of 16 residues. CDR1 SGHRS and CDR2 YFSETQ come from the germline V gene. V dropped 0 bases and J dropped 7 bases, with 14 bases sitting between them. The CDR3, as DNA: TGCGCCAGCAGCTTGGTCGGGGGAGATCTCAATTCACCCCTCCACTTT. This codes for CASSLVGGDLNSPLHF.

V and J are TRBV6-2 or TRBV6-3 and TRBJ1-5; TRBD1 matches at 7 bases. J was trimmed by 2 bases and V by 5 bases; bases with no gene match: 6. Germline lookup yields CDR1 MNHEY and CDR2 SVGEGT. The CDR3 runs to 15 residues. The CDR3 sequence is CASSKRQGGNQPQHF. The CDR3 region has the DNA TGTGCCAGCAGTAAACGACAGGGTGGCAATCAGCCCCAGCATTTT.

The V gene is TRBV5-1, the J gene TRBJ2-5, with TRBD1 identical over 7 bases. Germline CDR1 is SGHRS and CDR2 is YFSETQ. This CDR3 region has 15 residues. The V segment lost 1 base and the J segment 5 bases; nucleotides outside the gene matches: 8. The CDR3 nucleotides read TGCGCCAGCAGCTTGTGGGACAGCGAAAGGGAGACCCAGTACTTC. Residues: CASSLWDSERETQYF.

The sample holds a few counts of this clone. The V and J genes are TRBV10-3 and TRBJ2-2; D gene ambiguous. The CDR3 extends over 13 amino acids. The V gene's germline CDR1 is ENHRY and CDR2 SYGVKD. V was pared by 7 bases and J by 7 bases, with 13 bases between. The CDR3 DNA reads TGTGCCATCACAAAGAGCGAGGACGGGGAGCTGTTTTTT. Residues: CAITKSEDGELFF.

V is TRBV7-2 and J is TRBJ2-2; TRBD2 aligns across 14 bases. Germline V gene data show CDR1 as SGHTA and CDR2 as FQGNSA. Trimming took 3 bases from V and 4 from J; bases not matched to a gene: 1. The CDR3 contains 16 residues. As DNA, the CDR3 is TGTGCCAGCAGCTTGACTAGCGGGAGGGCCACCGGGGAGCTGTTTTTT. This codes for CASSLTSGRATGELFF.

This chain joins TRBV18 and TRBJ2-3; 9 bases line up with TRBD2. There are 16 residues in the CDR3. In germline, CDR1 is KGHSH, CDR2 LQKENI. V lost 3 bases, J lost 1 base, and 5 bases stayed unmatched. CDR3 sequence: CASSPYSSGGTDTQYF. The CDR3 DNA reads as TGTGCCAGCTCACCTTACTCTAGCGGGGGCACAGATACGCAGTATTTT.

This chain connects TRBV20-1 to TRBJ1-6; D gene unclear. CDR1 and CDR2 from the germline V gene are DFQATT and SNEGSKA (reference sequence). The V gene lost 3 bases and the J gene lost 3 bases, with 18 bases spanning the gap. CDR3 length equals 17 residues. The CDR3 coding sequence is TGCAGTGCTAGTTATGGTGGAGACGGGGACTATAATTCACCCCTCCACTTT. Translated: CSASYGGDGDYNSPLHF.

This chain joins TRBV6-5 and TRBJ2-3, with D possibly matching TRBD2 (5 bases). Deletions cut 0 bases from V and 4 bases from J, with 5 bases between. Germline V gives CDR1 MNHEY, CDR2 SVGAGI. The CDR3 runs 13 residues. CDR3 region: CASSYSRADTQYF. For the CDR3, the DNA is TGTGCCAGCAGTTACTCGAGGGCAGATACGCAGTATTTT.

This clone was counted once. The chain recombines TRBV3-1 (or the pseudogene TRBV3-2) with TRBJ1-5, with TRBD1 identical over 8 bases. Germline CDR1 is LGHDT and CDR2 is YNNKEL (reference sequence). The CDR3 loop spans 13 amino acids. The J segment lost 7 bases and the V segment lost 2 bases, leaving 1 base of the junction unmatched. CDR3 protein: CASSQTGGQPQHF. The CDR3 nucleotides read TGTGCCAGCAGCCAAACAGGGGGACAGCCCCAGCATTTT.

This chain uses TRBV27 with TRBJ1-3; possible D gene TRBD1, 6 bases. Between the trimmed V and J ends, which lost 8 bases and 1 base, there was a span of 21 bases. The germline V gene encodes CDR1 MNHEY and CDR2 SMNVEV (reference sequence). This CDR3 is built from 17 residues. For the CDR3, the DNA is TGTGCCAGCCGGGACATTACCTCCTTCGAGTCTGGAAACACCATATATTTT. Translated, it gives CASRDITSFESGNTIYF.

This clone has more than one count but fewer than ten. V usage is TRBV25-1 and J usage is TRBJ1-1; 8 bases are a match to TRBD1. The CDR3 runs to 14 residues. V shed 6 bases, J shed 1 base, and the junction held 4 bases outside the gene matches. The germline V gene encodes CDR1 MGHDK and CDR2 SYGVNS. The CDR3 region is CASRPDRGNTEAFF. CDR3 DNA sequence: TGTGCCAGCAGACCAGACAGGGGGAACACTGAAGCTTTCTTT.